This T cell receptor beta chain came from a study of CD8+CD57+ T cells in acquired aplastic anemia. Looking at the study overall: Recorded DNA amounts for sorted CD4+ and CD8+ cells had an average of approximately 3.2 ug. Study outcomes and limitations: Common to patients and controls were roughly 30 CD8+ CDR3 sequences.

Individuals selected for sequencing had exhibited CD8+CD57+ cell expansion on flow cytometry. The study sampled blood from patients who had received no therapy. Germline CDR1 MNHEY, CDR2 SMNVEV (reference sequence). The V segment lost 5 bases and the J segment 5 bases; nucleotides outside the gene matches: 5. The CDR3 has 15 amino acids. Genomic DNA provided the template from which TCR beta VDJ and CDR3 profiles were obtained. TCRdb fed the reads into MiXCR, producing one record per CDR3 protein. The sample includes under 200,000 distinct CDR3 sequences, roughly 45% of them seen just once. A word on this clonotype: As yet, its antigen is unknown.

What was sequenced was sorted CD4+, CD8+, or CD8+CD57+ T cells (not recorded which) from PBMCs. The V and J genes are TRBV27 and TRBJ1-6; TRBD1 matches at 8 bases. The receptor's source is a human donor with aplastic anemia. The CDR3 is CASSQRTGNNSPLHF. DNA for the CDR3: TGTGCCAGCAGTCAGAGGACAGGGAATAATTCACCCCTCCACTTT.